This T cell receptor beta chain was identified during a study of T cells after yellow fever vaccination. Study background: The authors prepared low-cell-number fractions using SMART-Seq v4 Ultra Low Input. General study points: Abundant bulk-population clonotypes could contaminate the FACS-sorted repertoires. Across the CD4 and CD8 compartments, a small share of clonotypes was present in both. Reappearance after the booster was seen for most primary-vaccination clones, at 96% CD4 and 70% to 90% CD8.

The V segment lost 5 bases and the J segment 2 bases; nucleotides outside the gene matches: 4. Germline V gene lookup returns CDR1 SGHTA and CDR2 FQGTGA. The CDR3 is 15 amino acids. TCRdb recomputed calls from the 5' RACE reads with MiXCR, one row per CDR3 protein. The sample lists 200,000 to 300,000 distinct CDR3 sequences; more than 3.5% were seen once. Ten or more counts support this clonotype. Its matching antigen is unknown. This clonotype was sampled from a young man who received the YFV17D yellow fever vaccine. The chain joins TRBV7-3 to TRBJ2-3; 10 bases align to TRBD2. Source: PBMCs, taken 15 days after the yellow fever booster vaccination. The CDR3 protein is CASSIAGGLTDTQYF. Here the CDR3 DNA reads TGTGCCAGCAGCATAGCGGGGGGACTCACAGATACGCAGTATTTT.